This section outlines one T cell receptor (beta chain) sequence together with its context. Its specificity is not known. Per germline, CDR1 MGHRA and CDR2 YSYEKL. The CDR3 length is 17 residues. V lost 3 bases, J lost 7 bases, and 19 bases lay in between. This specimen comes from a study of T cell responses to AZD1222 COVID-19 vaccine. Clones were read by immunoSEQ multiplex PCR, and TCRdb kept only the in-frame ones, dropping some. The sample contains approximately 150,000 clones, roughly 92% of which appear only once. General study results and limits: A mostly white British donor set with more females was recruited, and clonal diversity was possibly underestimated. The study sampled repertoires only after the peak T cell response.

The clonotype comes from an adult in good health. This rearrangement joins TRBV4-1 to TRBJ1-6; D not certain. The sample here was peripheral blood, taken on day 0 of AZD1222 vaccination. In DNA, the CDR3 is TGCGCCAGCAGCCAGGGAAGAGTGCGGGGATGGAATTCACCCCTCCACTTT. Translating gives CASSQGRVRGWNSPLHF.